Following are 9 T cell receptor beta chains from one sample sequenced in a study of T cells in Graves' hyperthyroidism and ophthalmopathy. Authors of the study amplified TCR beta CDR3 regions from RNA transcripts. HTBI primers drove first-round RT-PCR of the TCR CDR3. Each CDR3 protein gets one entry after TCRdb re-called the multiplex PCR reads with MiXCR. The sample records hundreds of thousands of distinct CDR3 sequences, over 15% being singletons. The sequencing sample was made of blood. The receptor set was obtained from a woman between 18 and 29 years old with Graves' hyperthyroidism.

V is TRBV20-1 and J is TRBJ2-2; TRBD2 agrees at 9 bases. CDR1 and CDR2 (germline): DFQATT, SNEGSKA (reference sequence). The ends lost 6 bases at V and 4 bases at J; junction bases unmatched: 9. CDR3 size: 15 residues. The DNA for the CDR3 is TGCAGTGCCTTAGCGGGGGCGGGCCCCACCGGGGAGCTGTTTTTT. Its protein product is CSALAGAGPTGELFF.

The sample holds many counts of this clonotype. The chain couples TRBV29-1 to TRBJ2-5; 7 bases are a match to TRBD1. Germline CDR1 and CDR2: SQVTM and ANQGSEA. CDR3 length equals 14 residues. J gave up 2 bases and V 4 bases, and 7 bases lay outside the gene matches. The CDR3 DNA is TGCAGCGTTGCCGGGACAGACCTACAAGAGACCCAGTACTTC. Protein product: CSVAGTDLQETQYF.

With regard to this clonotype: An end of the junction does not agree with germline; a read error may underlie this. The rearrangement uses TRBV20-1 and TRBJ1-2, with D unresolved. The CDR3 is made up of 13 amino acids. In germline, CDR1 is DFQATT, CDR2 SNEGSKA (reference sequence). The CDR3 DNA reads TGCAGTTCTAGGATACAGTTTAACTATGGCTACACCTTC. Its protein product is CSSRIQFNYGYTF.

A word on this clonotype: Possible read error: a much larger clone is one base away. V gene TRBV11-2 combines with J gene TRBJ1-1; 7 nucleotides agree with TRBD1. The germline V gene encodes CDR1 SGHAT and CDR2 FQNNGV. This CDR3 has 11 residues. In DNA form, the CDR3 reads TGTACCAGCAGCTTTGACAGGGCAGCTTTCTTT. Translating gives CTSSFDRAAFF.

This clonotype was seen once. The chain uses TRBV20-1 and TRBJ1-1, with D maybe TRBD1 (6 bases). Germline V gives CDR1 DFQATT, CDR2 SNEGSKA (reference sequence). This CDR3 is 15 amino acids long. V was cut by 5 bases and J by 0 bases, with 16 bases left in between. CDR3 DNA: TGCAGTGCTCCTAATGGGGGGGCAGTGAACACTGAAGCTTTCTTT. Its protein is CSAPNGGAVNTEAFF.

In this sample, this clonotype turned up many times. The V call is TRBV13, the J call TRBJ2-3; 15 bases match TRBD2. This CDR3 comprises 18 residues. Per the germline V gene, CDR1 is PRHDT and CDR2 is FYEKMQ (reference sequence). J was trimmed by 1 base and V by 8 bases; bases with no gene match: 10. CDR3 DNA sequence: TGTGCCAGCTTAAGGACTAGCGGGGGGGCAAGCGGCACAGATACGCAGTATTTT. Translating gives CASLRTSGGASGTDTQYF.

This clonotype was counted only a few times. The V call is TRBV20-1, the J call TRBJ2-3; TRBD1 might be the D (5 bases). CDR3 length: 13 amino acids. The V gene lost 5 bases and the J gene lost 4 bases, with 13 bases spanning the gap. Germline V gene sequence: CDR1 DFQATT, CDR2 SNEGSKA (reference sequence). The CDR3 nucleotides read TGCAGTGCTTTTTTCCCAGGGCCAGATACGCAGTATTTT. Residues: CSAFFPGPDTQYF.

This clonotype was found many times. The CDR3 nucleotides are TGCGCCAGCAGCTTGGATGGCAGGATCCTTGACACTGAAGCTTTCTTT. Translation gives CASSLDGRILDTEAFF. The chain links TRBV5-1 to TRBJ1-1; D call uncertain. CDR3 length: 16 residues. CDR1 is SGHRS, CDR2 YFSETQ, per germline. Trimming stripped 0 bases from V and 3 bases from J, with 15 bases between.

This clonotype came up many times. This sequence joins TRBV5-6 and TRBJ1-5; D call uncertain. Looked up from germline, CDR1 is SGHDT and CDR2 is YYEEEE. V was cut by 2 bases and J by 2 bases, with 11 bases left in between. There are 15 residues in the CDR3. This CDR3 is CASSLMGLGNQPQHF. The CDR3, as DNA: TGTGCCAGCAGCTTAATGGGCCTGGGCAATCAGCCCCAGCATTTT.